This TCR beta chain originates from a study of blood T cell repertoires in COVID-19. At the level of the study: The study drew acute and convalescent COVID-19 samples from the United States, Italy and Spain. Nucleic acid was either cDNA or gDNA, and it came from T cells, B-cell-depleted T cells, or PBMCs.

Original analysis: Amplification of reference gene primers was used by the study to estimate nucleated cell counts. The repertoire was sequenced with immunoSEQ multiplex PCR; TCRdb's copy has only in-frame clones and lacks some. The D gene and trimming were derived from the DNA, and the V and J assignments and clone size from that table. The data show 100,000 to 150,000 clones, with around 81% seen just once and 12% held by the top ten. This CDR3 comprises 12 residues. V dropped 7 bases and J dropped 5 bases, with 11 bases sitting between them. Germline CDR1 and CDR2: MNHEY and SVGAGI. This chain joins TRBV6-5 and TRBJ1-1, with a weak D call TRBD1 (6 bases). The specimen sequenced was peripheral blood. The TCR was taken from a man between 60 and 70 years old with acute or convalescent COVID-19. This CDR3 reads CASTGGLTEAFF. CDR3 DNA: TGTGCCAGCACTGGGGGCCTGACTGAAGCTTTCTTT.